Shown below are 9 T cell receptor beta chains from a single sample sequenced in a study of regulatory T cells in long-lasting Graves disease. Specified time point: newly diagnosed GD, antithyroid drugs for less than 3 months. Making the TCR library involved RNA that had been extracted from PBMCs. For TCR beta, libraries came from iRepertoire HTBI primers and Arm-PCR of CDR3 regions. TCRdb analysed the multiplex PCR reads with MiXCR anew, one entry per CDR3 protein. The sample lists a few hundred thousand distinct CDR3 sequences; 13% were seen once. These data were also reused for a study on T cells in Graves' hyperthyroidism and ophthalmopathy.

The sample in question was peripheral blood mononuclear cells (PBMCs), obtained at new diagnosis, from a patient treated with antithyroid drugs. Receptors originate from a man in his thirties or forties with Graves disease.

This clonotype was counted a few times. The chain recombines TRBV19 with TRBJ1-5; the D is unclear. Germline CDR1 LNHDA, CDR2 SQIVND (reference sequence). The CDR3 contains 15 residues. Deletions cut 7 bases from V and 5 bases from J, with 18 bases between. The CDR3, as DNA: TGTGCCAGTAACTCTAGAGAGACACCCGATCAGCCCCAGCATTTT. This translates into CASNSRETPDQPQHF.

The chain combines TRBV12-5 with TRBJ1-5; 11 bases match TRBD1. The V gene end was trimmed by 1 base and the J gene end by 4 bases; junction bases not matched to a gene: 0. The CDR3 totals 15 residues. CDR1 and CDR2 (germline): LGHNT, FRNRAP. Written as DNA, the CDR3 is TGTGCTAGTGGTTTGGGGGACAGGGGGAATCAGCCCCAGCATTTT. Its translation: CASGLGDRGNQPQHF.

There are many counts of this clonotype. The chain joins TRBV28 to TRBJ2-3; D is possibly TRBD1 (5 bases). The CDR3 totals 13 residues. V shed 2 bases and J shed 6 bases, with 9 bases lying between them. The V gene's germline CDR1 is MDHEN and CDR2 SYDVKM. CDR3 loop: CASSLGASDTQYF. In nucleotides, the CDR3 is TGTGCCAGCAGTTTAGGGGCCAGCGATACGCAGTATTTT.

This clonotype appeared once. Because it lacks the conserved phenylalanine or tryptophan at the end, this CDR3 is likely a read error. This chain uses TRBV5-1 with TRBJ1-1; no clear D. This CDR3 comprises 13 residues. The germline V and J ends were trimmed by 2 bases and 4 bases, with 9 bases remaining between them. Germline-derived CDR1 and CDR2 are SGHRS and YFSETQ. CDR3 nucleotides: TGCGCCAGCAGCTTCACCTGGGGCACTGAAGCTTTCCTT. The encoded protein is CASSFTWGTEAFL.

This clonotype was recorded at least ten times. The chain is built from TRBV20-1 and TRBJ2-7, with D tentatively TRBD2 (6 bases). The V end lost 3 bases, the J end lost 4 bases, and 13 bases lay between the germline ends. The CDR3 length is 13 residues. From germline, CDR1 is DFQATT and CDR2 SNEGSKA (reference sequence). CDR3 amino acids: CSASVLAGYEQYF. The CDR3 DNA sequence: TGCAGTGCTAGTGTCTTGGCGGGGTACGAGCAGTACTTC.

As concerns this clonotype: This sequence may be a read error, since a much larger clone differs from it by one base. This chain uses TRBV5-1 with TRBJ2-7, with 9 positions matching TRBD1. The CDR3 has 14 residues. Looked up from germline, CDR1 is SGHRS and CDR2 is YFSETQ. The CDR3 loop reads CASGDDRGRYERYF. The CDR3 DNA reads as TGCGCCAGCGGCGACGACAGGGGGAGGTACGAGCGGTACTTC.

The chain recombines TRBV29-1 with TRBJ1-1; 8 nucleotides agree with TRBD1. There are 14 residues in the CDR3. Germline V gene data show CDR1 as SQVTM and CDR2 as ANQGSEA. J lost 4 bases, V lost 4 bases, and 8 bases had no gene match. The CDR3 spells CSVVKTGAGTEAFF. DNA for the CDR3: TGCAGCGTTGTCAAGACAGGGGCCGGCACTGAAGCTTTCTTT. Combining the CDR3 with reference TRBV29-1 and TRBJ1-1 gives the whole variable domain SAVISQKPSRDICQRGTSLTIQCQVDSQVTMMFWYRQQPGQSLTLIATANQGSEATYESGFVIDKFPISRPNLTFSTLTVSNMSPEDSSIYLCSVVKTGAGTEAFFGQGTRLTVV.

A word on this clonotype: A much larger clone differs from this one at a single base, so this may be a read error. V gene TRBV6-1 combines with J gene TRBJ2-1, with TRBD1 matching 8 bases. The CDR3 covers 15 residues. Germline V CDR1 and CDR2: MNHNS, SASEGT. CDR3 amino acids: CTSSEIWGQDNEQFF. The CDR3 bases are TGTACCAGCAGTGAAATCTGGGGACAGGACAATGAGCAGTTCTTC.

Many counts were recorded for this clonotype. V usage is TRBV30 and J usage is TRBJ2-3, with 14 bases that match TRBD2. Trimming cost V 6 bases and J 5 bases; bases outside gene matches: 7. The CDR3 extends over 15 amino acids. Germline V CDR1 and CDR2: GTSNPN, SVGIG (reference sequence). The CDR3 coding sequence is TGTGCCTGTTCTGGGACTAGCGGGAGAGGAGATACGCAGTATTTT. It yields the protein CACSGTSGRGDTQYF.